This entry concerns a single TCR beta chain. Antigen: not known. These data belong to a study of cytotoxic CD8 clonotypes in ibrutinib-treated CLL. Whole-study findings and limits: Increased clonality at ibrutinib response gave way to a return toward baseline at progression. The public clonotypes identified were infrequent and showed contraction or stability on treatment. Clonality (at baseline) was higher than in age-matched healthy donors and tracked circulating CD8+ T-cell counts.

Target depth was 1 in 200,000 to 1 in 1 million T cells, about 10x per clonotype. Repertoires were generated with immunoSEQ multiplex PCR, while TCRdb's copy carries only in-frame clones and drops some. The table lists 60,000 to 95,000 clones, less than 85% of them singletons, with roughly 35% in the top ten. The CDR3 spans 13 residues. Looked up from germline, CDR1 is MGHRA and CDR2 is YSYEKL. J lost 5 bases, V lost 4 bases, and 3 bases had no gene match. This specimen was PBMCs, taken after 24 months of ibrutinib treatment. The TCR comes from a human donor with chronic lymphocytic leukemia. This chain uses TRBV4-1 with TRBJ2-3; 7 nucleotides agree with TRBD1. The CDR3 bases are TGCGCCAGCAGCCCCCCAGGGGGAGATACGCAGTATTTT. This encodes CASSPPGGDTQYF.